One and the same sample provided the 26 T cell receptor beta chains below, sequenced in a study of blood T cell repertoires in COVID-19. The method was immunoSEQ multiplex PCR; TCRdb's version includes in-frame clones alone and lacks a portion of them. Of about 150,000 clones in the sample, under 90% were seen once. The sample taken for sequencing was peripheral blood. The receptors stem from a man aged 60-69 years with acute or convalescent COVID-19.

This rearrangement joins TRBV29-1 to TRBJ2-7, with D tentatively TRBD2 (5 bases). Germline V lookup: CDR1 SQVTM, CDR2 ANQGSEA. CDR3 size: 14 residues. V was pared by 3 bases and J by 8 bases, with 20 bases between. The CDR3 sequence is CSVDTGLGWEQQYF. In DNA form, the CDR3 reads TGCAGCGTTGATACGGGTCTGGGCTGGGAGCAGCAGTACTTC.

The chain has TRBV7-2 and TRBJ2-1; D may be TRBD1 (5 bases). V was shortened by 1 base and J by 10 bases, with 14 bases between the two germline ends. Germline CDR1 and CDR2: SGHTA and FQGNSA. This CDR3 is 14 amino acids long. The CDR3 coding sequence is TGTGCCAGCAGCTTAGGAGTGCAGGGTTGGGAGCAGTTCTTC. Translated, it gives CASSLGVQGWEQFF.

This clone occurred once. This chain links TRBV7-9 with TRBJ1-2, with TRBD1 identical over 9 bases. The CDR3 loop spans 14 amino acids. CDR1 and CDR2 (germline): SEHNR, FQNEAQ (reference sequence). Losses at the gene ends were 5 bases for V and 8 bases for J; bases not matched to a gene: 9. This chain's CDR3 is CASSASGTGKGYTF. The CDR3 region has the DNA TGTGCCAGCAGCGCATCCGGGACAGGGAAAGGCTACACCTTC.

This chain uses TRBV5-5 with TRBJ2-1; TRBD2 aligns across 10 bases. Trimming removed 4 bases from V and 9 bases from J; junction bases left unmatched: 13. This CDR3 has 16 residues. Germline-derived CDR1 and CDR2 are SGHKS and YYEKEE (reference sequence). The CDR3 loop is CASSTRTSGYHGEQFF. The CDR3 region has the DNA TGTGCCAGCAGCACGAGGACTAGCGGATATCATGGTGAGCAGTTCTTC.

The rearrangement links TRBV7-9 to TRBJ2-7, with TRBD2 as a possible D gene (6 bases). This CDR3 region has 15 residues. V lost 5 bases and J lost 7, with 21 bases in between. Germline CDR1 reads SEHNR; CDR2 reads FQNEAQ (reference sequence). In DNA, the CDR3 is TGTGCCAGCAGCCCTCTTATGGGGGTCGCGGGGGAGCAGTACTTC. Translated, it gives CASSPLMGVAGEQYF.

The rearrangement links TRBV19 to TRBJ2-1; 7 nucleotides match TRBD1. Per germline, CDR1 LNHDA and CDR2 SQIVND (reference sequence). This CDR3 has 16 amino acids. V trimming: 4 bases; J trimming: 2 bases; junction bases outside the gene matches: 8. Written as DNA, the CDR3 is TGTGCCAGTAGTAAGGGTGGGGACAGACCCTACAATGAGCAGTTCTTC. Translated: CASSKGGDRPYNEQFF.

The chain links TRBV11-2 to TRBJ2-5, with D perhaps TRBD1 (5 bases). The CDR3 is 13 amino acids. Germline V lookup: CDR1 SGHAT, CDR2 FQNNGV. V lost 5 bases, J lost 2 bases, and 9 bases lay in between. In nucleotides, the CDR3 is TGTGCCAGCAGCCGGACACAGCAAGAGACCCAGTACTTC. This sequence encodes CASSRTQQETQYF.

This chain uses TRBV7-2 with TRBJ1-2, with D maybe TRBD1 (5 bases). Germline V CDR1 and CDR2: SGHTA, FQGNSA. V lost 1 base and J lost 4, with 10 bases in between. This CDR3 has 14 residues. CDR3: CASSLGAGSYGYTF. The DNA of the CDR3 is TGTGCCAGCAGCTTAGGGGCAGGGTCCTATGGCTACACCTTC. Variable domain in full (rest from reference TRBV7-2 and TRBJ1-2): GAGVSQSPSNKVTEKGKDVELRCDPISGHTALYWYRQSLGQGLEFLIYFQGNSAPDKSGLPSDRFSAERTGGSVSTLTIQRTQQEDSAVYLCASSLGAGSYGYTFGSGTRLTVV.

J is TRBJ2-2 and V is TRBV14; D uncertain. The germline CDR1 and CDR2 sequences are SGHDN and FVKESK. This CDR3 is 14 amino acids long. V was shortened by 0 bases and J by 5 bases, with 7 bases between the two germline ends. The CDR3 spells CASSQERVTGELFF. In nucleotides, the CDR3 is TGTGCCAGCAGCCAAGAACGGGTAACCGGGGAGCTGTTTTTT. The full variable domain, rest sourced from reference TRBV14 and TRBJ2-2, is EAGVTQFPSHSVIEKGQTVTLRCDPISGHDNLYWYRRVMGKEIKFLLHFVKESKQDESGMPNNRFLAERTGGTYSTLKVQPAELEDSGVYFCASSQERVTGELFFGEGSRLTVL.

The CDR3 nucleotides read TGTGCCAGCAGTTACATTTCTGTACGGAGGACTGAAGCTTTCTTT. The encoded protein is CASSYISVRRTEAFF. The chain joins TRBV6-5 to TRBJ1-1; D gene uncertain. The CDR3 runs to 15 residues. Trimming took 2 bases from V and 5 from J, leaving 15 bases between them. Germline assignment: CDR1 MNHEY and CDR2 SVGAGI.

The V call is TRBV24-1, the J call TRBJ1-3; 10 nucleotides align to TRBD1. The V and J ends lost 3 bases and 2 bases, in that order; junction bases with no gene match: 3. The germline CDR1 and CDR2 sequences are KGHDR and SFDVKD. The CDR3 contains 16 residues. The CDR3 sequence: CATSDTDRGPGNTIYF. The CDR3 DNA reads TGTGCCACCAGTGATACCGACAGGGGGCCTGGAAACACCATATATTTT.

The V and J genes are TRBV11-2 and TRBJ2-7; the match to TRBD2 covers 7 bases. The junction had 8 bases not matched to a gene; V was cut back by 1 base and J by 2 bases. This CDR3 has 16 residues. The V gene's germline CDR1 is SGHAT and CDR2 FQNNGV. The chain's CDR3 is CASSLGPTTSPYEQYF. CDR3 bases: TGTGCCAGCAGCTTAGGCCCCACGACTAGCCCCTACGAGCAGTACTTC.

V and J are TRBV5-6 and TRBJ1-6; a weak D match, TRBD1 (6 bases). The CDR3 length is 16 residues. Deletions cut 2 bases from V and 6 bases from J, with 15 bases between. Germline values: CDR1 SGHDT, CDR2 YYEEEE. Here the CDR3 reads CASSFWSQGRNSPLHF. Here the CDR3 DNA reads TGTGCCAGCAGCTTTTGGTCCCAGGGGCGTAATTCACCCCTCCACTTT.

The chain combines TRBV19 with TRBJ2-7; D is perhaps TRBD2 (6 bases). Trimming pared 3 bases from V and 5 bases from J, leaving 14 bases between. Germline CDR1 LNHDA, CDR2 SQIVND (reference sequence). This CDR3 region has 14 residues. CDR3 coding DNA: TGTGCCAGTAGTATCGTCGGAGGGAAGGACGAGCAGTACTTC. This encodes CASSIVGGKDEQYF.

V and J are TRBV19 and TRBJ2-1, with 12 bases fitting TRBD2. Germline values: CDR1 LNHDA, CDR2 SQIVND (reference sequence). Trimming cost V 6 bases and J 7 bases; bases outside gene matches: 7. The CDR3 spans 15 residues. The CDR3 DNA reads TGTGCCAGTAGCACACTCACTAGCGGGGGGAATGAGCAGTTCTTC. Residues: CASSTLTSGGNEQFF. Together with reference TRBV19 and TRBJ2-1, the CDR3 gives the full variable domain: DGGITQSPKYLFRKEGQNVTLSCEQNLNHDAMYWYRQDPGQGLRLIYYSQIVNDFQKGDIAEGYSVSREKKESFPLTVTSAQKNPTAFYLCASSTLTSGGNEQFFGPGTRLTVL.

The gene calls are TRBV5-5 and TRBJ1-1; D remains ambiguous. The V end lost 4 bases, the J end lost 5 bases, and 15 bases lay between the germline ends. CDR1 is SGHKS, CDR2 YYEKEE, per germline (reference sequence). This CDR3 contains 14 residues. The CDR3 sequence is CASSVIVGRTEAFF. CDR3 bases: TGTGCCAGCAGCGTCATCGTGGGGAGGACTGAAGCTTTCTTT.

The genes are TRBV19 and TRBJ1-1; tentatively, D is TRBD1 (6 bases). There are 14 residues in the CDR3. With 7 bases removed from V and 0 bases from J, the gap between germline ends came to 12 bases. Germline CDR1 is LNHDA and CDR2 is SQIVND (reference sequence). The CDR3 here is CASTLGQLNTEAFF. CDR3 DNA: TGTGCCAGTACCCTAGGACAGTTGAACACTGAAGCTTTCTTT.

The gene calls are TRBV18 and TRBJ1-2; D ambiguous. The ends were cut back, 4 bases at V and 3 bases at J, with 15 bases in the middle. The CDR3 length is 15 residues. Germline CDR1 reads KGHSH; CDR2 reads LQKENI. The CDR3 nucleotides are TGTGCCAGCTCACTTCGGGAGTCAGTCTACTATGGCTACACCTTC. This sequence encodes CASSLRESVYYGYTF.

This clone was observed a single time. The chain employs TRBV5-8 and TRBJ1-2; D unclear. Germline values: CDR1 SGHTS, CDR2 YDEGEE. CDR3 length equals 15 residues. The V end lost 4 bases, the J end lost 1 base, and 14 bases lay between the germline ends. The DNA for the CDR3 is TGTGCCAGCAGCGTAAGACTCCGGGGTAACTATGGCTACACCTTC. Protein product: CASSVRLRGNYGYTF.

V is TRBV28 and J is TRBJ2-5, with 10 bases matching TRBD2. The CDR3 has 16 amino acids. From germline, CDR1 is MDHEN and CDR2 SYDVKM. Trimming at V came to 4 bases and at J to 5 bases, leaving 10 bases not matched to a gene. This CDR3 reads CASSSLAGARGETQYF. CDR3 nucleotides: TGTGCCAGCAGTTCTCTAGCGGGAGCCCGGGGGGAGACCCAGTACTTC.

As for this clone: Since no conserved phenylalanine or tryptophan closes the CDR3, a read error is the likely cause. The chain has TRBV4-1 and TRBJ1-2; 8 bases are shared with TRBD1. The CDR3 totals 17 residues. The germline CDR1 and CDR2 sequences are MGHRA and YSYEKL. Unmatched junction bases numbered 16, after V lost 3 bases and J lost 7 bases. CDR3 region: CASSHALTGTGSGGYTL. Written as DNA, the CDR3 is TGCGCCAGCAGCCATGCCTTGACCGGGACAGGTAGTGGTGGCTACACCCTC.

The V gene is TRBV6-1, the J gene TRBJ1-6; possible D gene TRBD1, 5 bases. Per germline, CDR1 MNHNS and CDR2 SASEGT. The V end lost 2 bases, the J end lost 14 bases, and 13 bases lay between the germline ends. The CDR3 contains 13 residues. Here the CDR3 DNA reads TGTGCCAGCAGTGAACGGGGGGACCGAGCCCTCCACTTT. It yields the protein CASSERGDRALHF.

This rearrangement joins TRBV7-9 to TRBJ1-2; 7 nucleotides agree with TRBD1. Germline V lookup: CDR1 SEHNR, CDR2 FQNEAQ (reference sequence). V was clipped by 3 bases and J by 5 bases; unmatched bases: 6. This CDR3 spans 14 amino acids. CDR3 amino acids: CASSLGTELYGYTF. Written as DNA, the CDR3 is TGTGCCAGCAGCTTGGGGACAGAGCTTTATGGCTACACCTTC. The full variable domain, with the rest looked up from reference TRBV7-9 and TRBJ1-2, is DTGVSQNPRHKITKRGQNVTFRCDPISEHNRLYWYRQTLGQGPEFLTYFQNEAQLEKSRLLSDRFSAERPKGSFSTLEIQRTEQGDSAMYLCASSLGTELYGYTFGSGTRLTVV.

The V and J genes are TRBV6-1 and TRBJ2-7; no firm D call. Germline-derived CDR1 and CDR2 are MNHNS and SASEGT. The CDR3 loop spans 14 amino acids. Trimming took off 1 base at V and 3 bases at J, with 10 bases between the two ends. The CDR3 protein is CASSEDQVVYEQYF. The CDR3 DNA sequence: TGTGCCAGCAGTGAAGATCAGGTTGTCTACGAGCAGTACTTC.

This clone was detected only once. The chain has TRBV5-4 and TRBJ1-5; 7 bases line up with TRBD1. V trimming: 4 bases; J trimming: 2 bases; junction bases outside the gene matches: 9. The CDR3 loop spans 16 amino acids. Germline CDR1 and CDR2: SGHNT and YYREEE (reference sequence). The CDR3 reads CASSEPTGYRNQPQHF. For the CDR3, the DNA is TGTGCCAGCAGCGAACCGACAGGGTATCGCAATCAGCCCCAGCATTTT.

The chain recombines TRBV9 with TRBJ2-2, with 7 bases aligning to TRBD1. This CDR3 has 16 residues. CDR1 SGDLS and CDR2 YYNGEE come from the germline V gene. Trimming at V came to 0 bases and at J to 6 bases, leaving 8 bases not matched to a gene. The CDR3 region has the DNA TGTGCCAGCAGCGTAGCGGGGACAGTAAATTCCGGGGAGCTGTTTTTT. Translated: CASSVAGTVNSGELFF. Complete variable domain (other parts from reference TRBV9 and TRBJ2-2): DSGVTQTPKHLITATGQRVTLRCSPRSGDLSVYWYQQSLDQGLQFLIQYYNGEERAKGNILERFSAQQFPDLHSELNLSSLELGDSALYFCASSVAGTVNSGELFFGEGSRLTVL.